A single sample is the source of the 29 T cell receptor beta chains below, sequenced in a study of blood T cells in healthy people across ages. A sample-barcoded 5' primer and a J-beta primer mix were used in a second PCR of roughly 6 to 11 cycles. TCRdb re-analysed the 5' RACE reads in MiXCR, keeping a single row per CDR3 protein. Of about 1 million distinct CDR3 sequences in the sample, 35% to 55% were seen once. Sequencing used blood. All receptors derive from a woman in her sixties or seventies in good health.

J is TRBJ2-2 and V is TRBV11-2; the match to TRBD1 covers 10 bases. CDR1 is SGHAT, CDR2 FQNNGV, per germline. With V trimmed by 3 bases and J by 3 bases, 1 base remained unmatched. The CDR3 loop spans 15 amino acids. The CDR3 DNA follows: TGTGCCAGCAGCTTGGACAGGGGGTACACCGGGGAGCTGTTTTTT. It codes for CASSLDRGYTGELFF.

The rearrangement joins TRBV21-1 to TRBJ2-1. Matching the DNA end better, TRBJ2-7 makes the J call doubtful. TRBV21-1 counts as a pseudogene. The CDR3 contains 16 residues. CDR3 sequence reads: CASSKWTLSSYNEQYF. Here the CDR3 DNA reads TGTGCCAGCAGCAAATGGACGCTCAGCTCCTACAATGAGCAGTACTTC.

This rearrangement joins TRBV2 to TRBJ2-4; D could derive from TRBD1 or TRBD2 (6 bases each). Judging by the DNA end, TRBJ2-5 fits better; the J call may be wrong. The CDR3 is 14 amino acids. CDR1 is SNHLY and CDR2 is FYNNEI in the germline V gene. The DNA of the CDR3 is TGTGCCAGCAGTGATGTGGGGGGCGAAGAGACCCAGTACTTC. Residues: CASSDVGGEETQYF.

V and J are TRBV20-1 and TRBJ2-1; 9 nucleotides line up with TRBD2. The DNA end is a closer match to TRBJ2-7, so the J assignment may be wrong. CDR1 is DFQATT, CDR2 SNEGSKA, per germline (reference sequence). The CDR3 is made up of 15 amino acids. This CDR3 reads CSAGRSGRTYNEQYF. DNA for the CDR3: TGCAGTGCTGGCCGTAGCGGGAGAACCTACAATGAGCAGTACTTC.

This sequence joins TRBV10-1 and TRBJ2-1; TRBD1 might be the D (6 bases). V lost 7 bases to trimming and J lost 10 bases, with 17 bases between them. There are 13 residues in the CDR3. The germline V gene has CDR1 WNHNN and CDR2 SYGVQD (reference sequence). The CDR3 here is CASTEARTAEQFF. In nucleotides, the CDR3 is TGCGCCAGCACCGAGGCCCGGACAGCCGAGCAGTTCTTC.

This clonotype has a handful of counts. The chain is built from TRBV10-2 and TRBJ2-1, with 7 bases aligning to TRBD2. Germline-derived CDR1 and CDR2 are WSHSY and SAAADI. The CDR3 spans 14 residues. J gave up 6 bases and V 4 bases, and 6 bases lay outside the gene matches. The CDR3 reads CASSVAGGFNEQFF. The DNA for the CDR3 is TGCGCCAGCAGTGTAGCGGGCGGGTTCAATGAGCAGTTCTTC.

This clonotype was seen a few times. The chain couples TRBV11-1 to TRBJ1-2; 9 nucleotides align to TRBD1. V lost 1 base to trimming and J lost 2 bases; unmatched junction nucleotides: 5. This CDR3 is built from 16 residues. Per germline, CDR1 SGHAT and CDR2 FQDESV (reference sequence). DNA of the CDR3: TGTGCCAGCAGCTTAGGCGGACAGGGGAAAAACTATGGCTACACCTTC. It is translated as CASSLGGQGKNYGYTF.

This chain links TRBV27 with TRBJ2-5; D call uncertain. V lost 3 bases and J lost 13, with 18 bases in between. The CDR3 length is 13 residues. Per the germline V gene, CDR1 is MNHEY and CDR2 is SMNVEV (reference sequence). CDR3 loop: CASSFLGPYERYF. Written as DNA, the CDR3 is TGTGCCAGCAGTTTCCTGGGCCCCTACGAGCGGTACTTC.

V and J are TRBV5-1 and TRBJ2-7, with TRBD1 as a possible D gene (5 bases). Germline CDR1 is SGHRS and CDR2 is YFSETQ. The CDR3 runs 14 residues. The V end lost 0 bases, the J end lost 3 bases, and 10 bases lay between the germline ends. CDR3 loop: CASSLEDRVYEQYF. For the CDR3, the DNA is TGCGCCAGCAGCTTGGAAGACAGAGTCTACGAGCAGTACTTC.

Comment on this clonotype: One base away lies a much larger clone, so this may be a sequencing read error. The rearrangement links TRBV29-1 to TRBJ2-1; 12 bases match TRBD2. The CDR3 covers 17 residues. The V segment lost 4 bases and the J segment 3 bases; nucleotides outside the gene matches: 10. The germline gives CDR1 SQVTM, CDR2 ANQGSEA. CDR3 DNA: TGCAGCGTTGGGATGACGGGACTAGCGGGCAACTACAATGAGCAGTTCTTC. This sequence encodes CSVGMTGLAGNYNEQFF.

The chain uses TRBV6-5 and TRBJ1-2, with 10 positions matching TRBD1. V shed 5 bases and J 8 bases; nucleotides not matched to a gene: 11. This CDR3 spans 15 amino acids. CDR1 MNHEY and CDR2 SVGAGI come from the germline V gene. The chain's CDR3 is CASSKGDRGRFGYTF. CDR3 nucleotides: TGTGCCAGCAGTAAGGGGGACAGGGGAAGATTCGGCTACACCTTC.

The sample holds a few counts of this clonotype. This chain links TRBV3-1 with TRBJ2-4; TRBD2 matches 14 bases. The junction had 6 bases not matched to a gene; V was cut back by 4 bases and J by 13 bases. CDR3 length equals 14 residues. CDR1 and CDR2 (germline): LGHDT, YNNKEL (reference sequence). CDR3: CASSPSGLAGEQYF. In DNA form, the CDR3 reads TGTGCCAGCAGCCCCTCGGGACTAGCGGGGGAGCAGTACTTC.

CDR3 region: CSARSLGVNTGELFF. CDR3 coding DNA: TGCAGTGCTAGATCGCTAGGGGTGAACACCGGGGAGCTGTTTTTT. This sequence joins TRBV20-1 and TRBJ2-2; tentatively, D is TRBD1 (5 bases). CDR1 and CDR2 from the germline V gene are DFQATT and SNEGSKA (reference sequence). Trimming cost V 2 bases and J 1 base, with 11 bases left between them. CDR3 length: 15 residues.

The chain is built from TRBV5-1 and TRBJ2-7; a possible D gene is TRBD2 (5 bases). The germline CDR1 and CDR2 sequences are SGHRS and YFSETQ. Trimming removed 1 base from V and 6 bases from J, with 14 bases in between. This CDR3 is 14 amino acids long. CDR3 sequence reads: CASSLTPGMSEQYF. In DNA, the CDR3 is TGCGCCAGCAGCTTGACCCCCGGGATGAGCGAGCAGTACTTC.

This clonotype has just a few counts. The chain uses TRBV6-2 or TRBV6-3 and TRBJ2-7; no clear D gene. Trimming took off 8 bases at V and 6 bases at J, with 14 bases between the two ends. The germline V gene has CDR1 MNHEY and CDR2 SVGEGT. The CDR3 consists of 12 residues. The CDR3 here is CASAEASPEQYF. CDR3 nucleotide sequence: TGTGCCAGCGCTGAAGCCTCACCCGAGCAGTACTTC.

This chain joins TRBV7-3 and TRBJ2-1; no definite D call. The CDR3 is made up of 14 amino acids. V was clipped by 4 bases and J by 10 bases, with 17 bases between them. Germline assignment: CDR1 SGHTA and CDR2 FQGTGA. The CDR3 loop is CASSSSASSPEQFF. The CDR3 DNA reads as TGTGCCAGCAGCTCTAGTGCCTCCTCCCCAGAGCAGTTCTTC.

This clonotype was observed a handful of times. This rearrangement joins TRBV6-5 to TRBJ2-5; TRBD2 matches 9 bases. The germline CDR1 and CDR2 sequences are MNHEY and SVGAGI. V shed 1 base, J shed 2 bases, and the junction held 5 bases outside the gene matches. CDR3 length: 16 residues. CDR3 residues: CASSYLAGELQETQYF. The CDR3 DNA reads TGTGCCAGCAGTTACTTAGCGGGAGAACTTCAAGAGACCCAGTACTTC.

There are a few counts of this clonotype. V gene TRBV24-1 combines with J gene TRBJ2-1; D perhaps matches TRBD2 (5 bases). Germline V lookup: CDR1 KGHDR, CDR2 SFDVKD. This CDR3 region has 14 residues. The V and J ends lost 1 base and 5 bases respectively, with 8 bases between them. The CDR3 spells CATSDFTGNNEQFF. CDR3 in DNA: TGTGCCACCAGTGATTTTACGGGGAACAATGAGCAGTTCTTC.

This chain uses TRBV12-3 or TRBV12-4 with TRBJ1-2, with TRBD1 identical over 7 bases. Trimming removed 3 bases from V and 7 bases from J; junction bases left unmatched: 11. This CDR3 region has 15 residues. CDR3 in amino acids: CASSLATGALSGYTF. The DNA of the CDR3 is TGTGCCAGCAGTTTGGCCACAGGGGCTCTAAGTGGCTACACCTTC.

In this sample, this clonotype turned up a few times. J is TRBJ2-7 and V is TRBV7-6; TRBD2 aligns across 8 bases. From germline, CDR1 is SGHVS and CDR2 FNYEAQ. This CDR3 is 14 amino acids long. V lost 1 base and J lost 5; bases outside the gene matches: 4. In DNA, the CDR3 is TGTGCCAGCAGCTTAGGCGGGAGGAGTAACGAGCAGTACTTC. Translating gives CASSLGGRSNEQYF.

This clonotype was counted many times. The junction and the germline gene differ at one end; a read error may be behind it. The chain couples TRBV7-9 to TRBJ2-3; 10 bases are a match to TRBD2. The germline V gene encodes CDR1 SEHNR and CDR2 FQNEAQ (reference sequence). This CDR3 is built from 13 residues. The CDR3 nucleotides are TGTGCCAGCAGCCTAGCGGGAGCTTATACGCAGTATTTT. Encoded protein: CASSLAGAYTQYF.

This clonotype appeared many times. The DNA for the CDR3 is TGTGCCAGCAGCGATGAGCAGTTCTTC. It yields the protein CASSDEQFF. The chain uses TRBV7-9 and TRBJ2-1, with D unclear. Between the trimmed V and J ends, which lost 5 bases and 8 bases, there was a span of 1 base. Germline CDR1 reads SEHNR; CDR2 reads FQNEAQ (reference sequence). The CDR3 loop spans 9 amino acids.

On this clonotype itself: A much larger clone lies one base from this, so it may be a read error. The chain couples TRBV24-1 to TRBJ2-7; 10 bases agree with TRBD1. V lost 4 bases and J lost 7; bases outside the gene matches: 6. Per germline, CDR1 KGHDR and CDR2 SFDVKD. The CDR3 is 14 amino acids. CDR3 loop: CATSEPGTGDEQYF. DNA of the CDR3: TGTGCCACCAGTGAACCCGGGACAGGGGATGAGCAGTACTTC.

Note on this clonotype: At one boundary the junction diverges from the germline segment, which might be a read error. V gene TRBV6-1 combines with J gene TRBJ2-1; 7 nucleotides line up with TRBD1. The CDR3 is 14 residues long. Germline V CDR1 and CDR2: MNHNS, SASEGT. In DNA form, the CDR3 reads TGCGCCACCTGGGACAGCGCATCCTACAATGAGCAGTTCTTC. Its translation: CATWDSASYNEQFF.

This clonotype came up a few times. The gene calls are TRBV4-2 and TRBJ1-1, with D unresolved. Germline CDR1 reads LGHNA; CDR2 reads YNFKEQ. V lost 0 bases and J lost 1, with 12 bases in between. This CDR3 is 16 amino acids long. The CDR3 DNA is TGTGCCAGCAGCCAAGACCGGAGGGCGAGGAACACTGAAGCTTTCTTT. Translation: CASSQDRRARNTEAFF.

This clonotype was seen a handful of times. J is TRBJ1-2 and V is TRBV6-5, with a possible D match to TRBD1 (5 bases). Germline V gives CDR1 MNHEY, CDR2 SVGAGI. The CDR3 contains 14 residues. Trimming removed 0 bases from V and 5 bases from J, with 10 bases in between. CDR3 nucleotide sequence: TGTGCCAGCAGTTACTCGACCAGGGATTATGGCTACACCTTC. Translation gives CASSYSTRDYGYTF.

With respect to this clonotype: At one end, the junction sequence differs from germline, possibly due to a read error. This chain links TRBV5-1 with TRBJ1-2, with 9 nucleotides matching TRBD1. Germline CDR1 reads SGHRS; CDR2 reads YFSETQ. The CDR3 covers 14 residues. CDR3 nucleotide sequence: TGCGCCTGCAGCGTCGAAACAGGGGGCGCTGGCTACACCTTC. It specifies CACSVETGGAGYTF. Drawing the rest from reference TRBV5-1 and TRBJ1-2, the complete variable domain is KAGVTQTPRYLIKTRGQQVTLSCSPISGHRSVSWYQQTPGQGLQFLFEYFSETQRNKGNFPGRFSGRQFSNSRSEMNVSTLELGDSALYLCACSVETGGAGYTFGSGTRLTVV.

In nucleotides, the CDR3 is TGCGCCAGCAGCTTGGCCCCCCTAACGGAGCAGTTCTTC. As protein: CASSLAPLTEQFF. The rearrangement links TRBV5-1 to TRBJ2-1; D gene unclear. Trimming took 0 bases from V and 10 from J, leaving 11 bases between them. CDR3 length equals 13 residues. Germline V CDR1 and CDR2: SGHRS, YFSETQ.

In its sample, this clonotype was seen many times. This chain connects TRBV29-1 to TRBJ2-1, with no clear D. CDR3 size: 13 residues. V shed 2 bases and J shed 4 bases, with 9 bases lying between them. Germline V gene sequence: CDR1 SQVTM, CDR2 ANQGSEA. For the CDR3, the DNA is TGCAGCGTTGAAATTACTAAGTACAATGAGCAGTTCTTC. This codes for CSVEITKYNEQFF.